One sample yielded the 24 T cell receptor beta chains listed below, sequenced in a study of spatial heterogeneity in lung cancer. Study results and limitations: It was found that expanded intratumoral alpha and beta TCR counts tracked tumor mutation counts.

No antigen is known for these receptors. As to time point: sample taken at primary tumor resection. One entry per CDR3 protein, called by TCRdb with MiXCR from the 5' RACE reads. The sample includes fewer than 12,000 distinct CDR3 sequences, over 9.5% of them seen just once. Specimen: lung tumor tissue, collected at surgery. These receptors were obtained from a male donor with early-stage non-small cell lung cancer.

V and J are TRBV7-2 and TRBJ2-3, with 9 bases that match TRBD1. Germline V lookup: CDR1 SGHTA, CDR2 FQGNSA. V lost 5 bases, J lost 2 bases, and 5 bases stayed unmatched. This CDR3 comprises 15 residues. CDR3 bases: TGTGCCAGCAGCCCACAGGGGGCGATCACAGATACGCAGTATTTT. This codes for CASSPQGAITDTQYF.

This clonotype was seen at least ten times. The J gene is TRBJ1-5, the V gene TRBV7-2; TRBD1 agrees at 8 bases. The CDR3 totals 16 residues. Germline-derived CDR1 and CDR2 are SGHTA and FQGNSA. With V trimmed by 5 bases and J by 4 bases, 10 bases remained unmatched. Here the CDR3 DNA reads TGTGCCAGCAGCAAATCGGACAGGGCTACGAATCAGCCCCAGCATTTT. Translating it yields CASSKSDRATNQPQHF.

This clonotype showed up just a few times. The V gene is TRBV6-2 or TRBV6-3, the J gene TRBJ2-1; D not certain. V lost 0 bases and J lost 7, with 7 bases in between. The germline V gene encodes CDR1 MNHEY and CDR2 SVGEGT. The CDR3 extends over 13 amino acids. CDR3 DNA sequence: TGTGCCAGCAGTTACTCCCGTAGGAATGAGCAGTTCTTC. Its protein is CASSYSRRNEQFF.

The chain recombines TRBV4-3 with TRBJ2-7, with no clear D. This CDR3 is built from 14 residues. V was trimmed by 4 bases and J by 2 bases, leaving 12 bases between them. Germline lookup yields CDR1 LGHNA and CDR2 YSLEER. CDR3 nucleotide sequence: TGCGCCAGCAGCCCCCTGAAGGGTACCTACGAGCAGTACTTC. Translated, it gives CASSPLKGTYEQYF.

This clonotype was counted only a few times. This sequence joins TRBV7-9 and TRBJ1-2, with 7 bases fitting TRBD1. CDR1 is SEHNR, CDR2 FQNEAQ, per germline (reference sequence). The CDR3 totals 13 residues. J lost 7 bases, V lost 3 bases, and 5 bases had no gene match. This CDR3 is CASSFTGDGGYTF. The CDR3 bases are TGTGCCAGCAGCTTCACAGGGGACGGTGGCTACACCTTC.

The table lists this clonotype with many counts. V is TRBV28 and J is TRBJ1-2; 8 bases align to TRBD1. Unmatched junction bases numbered 7, after V lost 3 bases and J lost 4 bases. The germline V gene encodes CDR1 MDHEN and CDR2 SYDVKM. There are 15 residues in the CDR3. CDR3 loop: CASSLGTGLSYGYTF. Written as DNA, the CDR3 is TGTGCCAGCAGTTTGGGGACAGGCTTATCCTATGGCTACACCTTC.

This clonotype was picked up many times. The rearrangement uses TRBV3-1 and TRBJ2-7; TRBD1 aligns across 7 bases. V lost 4 bases to trimming and J lost 5 bases; unmatched junction nucleotides: 5. In germline, CDR1 is LGHDT, CDR2 YNNKEL (reference sequence). This CDR3 comprises 13 residues. The CDR3 coding sequence is TGTGCCAGCAGCCGAAGGGGGCTCCACGAGCAGTACTTC. It encodes CASSRRGLHEQYF.

This clonotype has just a few counts. The J gene is TRBJ1-5, the V gene TRBV4-1; D is ambiguous. Germline assignment: CDR1 MGHRA and CDR2 YSYEKL. This CDR3 region has 14 residues. V lost 1 base to trimming and J lost 5 bases, with 9 bases between them. CDR3 DNA sequence: TGCGCCAGCAGCCAAGTAGGAATGGATCAGCCCCAGCATTTT. It yields the protein CASSQVGMDQPQHF.

The chain carries TRBV7-9 and TRBJ2-1; maybe TRBD1 (5 bases). This CDR3 is built from 11 residues. Per germline, CDR1 SEHNR and CDR2 FQNEAQ (reference sequence). Deletions cut 8 bases from V and 5 bases from J, with 7 bases between. The CDR3 here is CASQTDNEQFF. CDR3 nucleotides: TGTGCCAGCCAGACAGACAATGAGCAGTTCTTC.

Here the CDR3 DNA reads TGTGCCAGCAGTGCGGGACAGGTGGCGAGCAATCAGCCCCAGCATTTT. Protein sequence: CASSAGQVASNQPQHF. The chain combines TRBV6-2 or TRBV6-3 with TRBJ1-5, with TRBD1 matching 8 bases. This CDR3 comprises 16 residues. The V and J ends lost 5 bases and 1 base, in that order; junction bases with no gene match: 7. Germline CDR1 and CDR2: MNHEY and SVGEGT.

This clonotype has ten or more counts. The chain uses TRBV3-1 and TRBJ2-1; 12 nucleotides match TRBD2. V lost 4 bases, J lost 4 bases, and 2 bases stayed unmatched. CDR1 is LGHDT, CDR2 YNNKEL, per germline (reference sequence). There are 15 residues in the CDR3. The CDR3 loop is CASSPSGGAYNEQFF. The CDR3 nucleotides are TGTGCCAGCAGCCCTAGCGGGGGGGCGTACAATGAGCAGTTCTTC.

J is TRBJ1-1 and V is TRBV11-2, with 8 bases lining up with TRBD1. This CDR3 is built from 14 residues. V gave up 5 bases and J gave up 4 bases; unmatched junction bases: 6. CDR1 is SGHAT, CDR2 FQNNGV, per germline. In nucleotides, the CDR3 is TGTGCCAGCAGCCCTCAGGGGGCGGGCACTGAAGCTTTCTTT. Its translation is CASSPQGAGTEAFF.

V usage is TRBV6-2 or TRBV6-3 and J usage is TRBJ2-1; D not resolved. The CDR3 spans 12 residues. V lost 1 base to trimming and J lost 6 bases, with 4 bases between them. Germline V gives CDR1 MNHEY, CDR2 SVGEGT. The DNA for the CDR3 is TGTGCCAGCAGTTACTTGGGCAATGAGCAGTTCTTC. Protein product: CASSYLGNEQFF.

The chain employs TRBV7-2 and TRBJ2-1; D is uncertain. The CDR3 is made up of 13 amino acids. The germline V and J ends were trimmed by 1 base and 10 bases, with 11 bases remaining between them. Germline V gene sequence: CDR1 SGHTA, CDR2 FQGNSA. CDR3 in amino acids: CASSLELTLEQFF. The CDR3 DNA reads TGTGCCAGCAGCTTAGAGTTAACTTTGGAGCAGTTCTTC.

The gene calls are TRBV20-1 and TRBJ1-1, with a tentative D call TRBD1 (5 bases). The CDR3 is 13 amino acids. Germline-derived CDR1 and CDR2 are DFQATT and SNEGSKA (reference sequence). V was pared by 2 bases and J by 11 bases, with 18 bases between. The CDR3 protein is CSARTGGEPKAFF. The CDR3 DNA follows: TGCAGTGCTAGAACCGGGGGGGAGCCTAAGGCTTTCTTT.

This clonotype turned up a few times. The CDR3 region is CASSPFRSDRVNTDSNQPQHF. The CDR3 DNA follows: TGTGCCAGCAGCCCCTTTCGGTCTGACAGGGTGAATACTGATAGCAATCAGCCCCAGCATTTT. The rearrangement links TRBV11-3 to TRBJ1-5; 7 nucleotides align to TRBD1. This CDR3 is built from 21 residues. Germline V lookup: CDR1 SGHNT, CDR2 YENEEA. J was trimmed by 0 bases and V by 5 bases; bases with no gene match: 22.

The chain joins TRBV10-2 to TRBJ2-1; possibly TRBD1 or TRBD2 for D (5 bases each). Germline-derived CDR1 and CDR2 are WSHSY and SAAADI. Trimming cost V 6 bases and J 5 bases, with 11 bases left between them. The CDR3 covers 13 residues. CDR3 nucleotide sequence: TGCGCCAGCAGGTCGGGACGTCACAATGAGCAGTTCTTC. It is translated as CASRSGRHNEQFF.

This clonotype has a count of ten or more. The chain carries TRBV20-1 and TRBJ2-1; maybe TRBD1 (5 bases). Germline loops: CDR1 DFQATT, CDR2 SNEGSKA (reference sequence). This CDR3 region has 13 residues. V was pared by 0 bases and J by 9 bases, with 12 bases between. The CDR3 sequence: CSARDRGNGEQFF. CDR3 DNA sequence: TGCAGTGCTAGAGATAGGGGAAATGGTGAGCAGTTCTTC.

This clonotype was observed a few times. V and J are TRBV29-1 and TRBJ2-3; either TRBD1 or TRBD2 may fit D (9 bases each). Germline V gene lookup returns CDR1 SQVTM and CDR2 ANQGSEA. V shed 3 bases and J shed 5 bases, with 18 bases lying between them. The CDR3 loop spans 15 amino acids. The DNA for the CDR3 is TGCAGCGTTGAGCGGGGGGGACAGGGTGGAGATACGCAGTATTTT. Protein sequence: CSVERGGQGGDTQYF.

This sequence joins TRBV9 and TRBJ2-3, with 7 bases fitting TRBD1. The CDR3 is 14 residues long. Germline CDR1 SGDLS, CDR2 YYNGEE. V lost 3 bases, J lost 4 bases, and 5 bases stayed unmatched. The CDR3 DNA reads TGTGCCAGCAGCGACAGGGGAACTGCAGATACGCAGTATTTT. As protein: CASSDRGTADTQYF.

This clonotype was observed at least ten times. The chain has TRBV20-1 and TRBJ2-2; D is undetermined. Germline assignment: CDR1 DFQATT and CDR2 SNEGSKA (reference sequence). This CDR3 is built from 13 residues. Trimming removed 3 bases at V and 7 bases at J, with 12 bases between. CDR3 in amino acids: CSASSPPVGELFF. The CDR3 DNA reads TGCAGTGCTAGTAGCCCGCCAGTCGGGGAGCTGTTTTTT.

This clonotype has more than one count but fewer than ten. The V call is TRBV6-5, the J call TRBJ2-2; D is possibly TRBD1 (5 bases). The CDR3 is 15 residues long. V lost 0 bases and J lost 8, with 13 bases in between. Germline V gene data show CDR1 as MNHEY and CDR2 as SVGAGI. CDR3 coding DNA: TGTGCCAGCAGTTACTCGAATCCAGGGTCAGGGGAGCTGTTTTTT. Translating gives CASSYSNPGSGELFF.

There are many counts of this clonotype. The chain joins TRBV5-6 to TRBJ2-3; D gene ambiguous. Germline CDR1 and CDR2: SGHDT and YYEEEE. Trimming took off 5 bases at V and 2 bases at J, with 18 bases between the two ends. This CDR3 is built from 16 residues. CDR3 in amino acids: CASSWDAATYTDTQYF. The DNA of the CDR3 is TGTGCCAGCAGTTGGGATGCAGCGACGTACACAGATACGCAGTATTTT.

This clonotype was picked up many times. The V and J genes are TRBV28 and TRBJ1-2; D is undetermined. V lost 6 bases and J 0 bases, leaving 5 bases between the germline ends. Germline lookup yields CDR1 MDHEN and CDR2 SYDVKM. The CDR3 has 12 amino acids. The CDR3: CASRATNYGYTF. CDR3 nucleotides: TGTGCCAGCAGGGCCACTAACTATGGCTACACCTTC.